Listed here are 23 T cell receptor beta chains from one sample, sequenced in a study of regulatory T cells in long-lasting Graves disease. Arm-PCR of CDR3 regions with iRepertoire HTBI primers generated TCR beta libraries. TCRdb independently ran MiXCR on the multiplex PCR reads; one entry per CDR3 protein. The table has around 400,000 distinct CDR3 sequences, approximately 10% seen once; the top ten hold 15% to 20%. Documented time point: newly diagnosed GD, antithyroid drugs for less than 3 months. The TCR library was made from RNA extracted from PBMCs. This sample was shared with a second study, whose subject was T cells in Graves' hyperthyroidism and ophthalmopathy.

The sequencing here drew on peripheral blood mononuclear cells (PBMCs), taken at new diagnosis, from a patient treated with antithyroid drugs. These receptors were obtained from a woman between 18 and 30 years old with Graves disease.

This clonotype was counted a few times. This chain joins TRBV28 and TRBJ2-5; tentatively, D is TRBD1 or TRBD2 (6 bases each). In germline, CDR1 is MDHEN, CDR2 SYDVKM. This CDR3 is built from 14 residues. V was cut by 6 bases and J by 5 bases, with 16 bases left in between. CDR3 loop: CASSLFQGRETQYF. DNA of the CDR3: TGTGCCAGCAGCTTGTTTCAGGGGAGGGAGACCCAGTACTTC.

This clonotype was detected only once. One base away lies a much larger clone, so this may be a sequencing read error. The chain employs TRBV27 and TRBJ2-1; D is tentatively TRBD1 or TRBD2 (5 bases each). From germline, CDR1 is MNHEY and CDR2 SMNVEV (reference sequence). The CDR3 is 14 residues long. V shed 8 bases and J shed 11 bases, with 22 bases lying between them. In DNA form, the CDR3 reads TGTGCCAGCGGTCCCCCACCTTTTGGGGGAAAGCAGTTCTTC. It translates to CASGPPPFGGKQFF.

This clonotype was detected many times. This chain joins TRBV20-1 and TRBJ2-7; maybe TRBD1 (6 bases). CDR3 length equals 14 residues. Trimming pared 3 bases from V and 2 bases from J, leaving 14 bases between. Germline V CDR1 and CDR2: DFQATT, SNEGSKA (reference sequence). CDR3 residues: CSASPTGGAYEQYF. Here the CDR3 DNA reads TGCAGTGCTAGCCCGACAGGAGGAGCCTACGAGCAGTACTTC.

In its sample, this clonotype was seen many times. V is TRBV15 and J is TRBJ1-1; 8 bases map to TRBD1. Germline V CDR1 and CDR2: LNHNV, YYDKDF (reference sequence). The CDR3 sequence is 15 residues long. With V trimmed by 0 bases and J by 5 bases, 5 bases remained unmatched. CDR3 in DNA: TGTGCCACCAGCAGAGACAGGGGGCTAGGAACTGAAGCTTTCTTT. Its protein product is CATSRDRGLGTEAFF.

This clonotype showed up many times. The V and J genes are TRBV4-1 and TRBJ1-1; no firm D call. The V end was cut by 5 bases, the J end by 8 bases, with 15 bases between. Germline V gives CDR1 MGHRA, CDR2 YSYEKL. This CDR3 spans 13 amino acids. The CDR3 spells CASSSWLTREAFF. CDR3 sequence (DNA): TGCGCCAGCAGCTCTTGGCTTACTAGGGAAGCTTTCTTT.

This clonotype was observed at least ten times. This chain joins TRBV6-1 and TRBJ2-7; D not certain. V lost 6 bases to trimming and J lost 7 bases, with 16 bases between them. This CDR3 has 13 amino acids. CDR1 and CDR2 from the germline V gene are MNHNS and SASEGT. This CDR3 is CASSITPPLEQYF. CDR3 sequence (DNA): TGTGCCAGCAGCATCACACCCCCTCTGGAGCAGTACTTC.

In its sample, this clonotype was seen many times. This rearrangement joins TRBV13 to TRBJ2-5; 7 nucleotides align to TRBD1. The CDR3 length is 13 residues. J was trimmed by 2 bases and V by 3 bases; bases with no gene match: 0. Germline V gives CDR1 PRHDT, CDR2 FYEKMQ (reference sequence). This CDR3 is CASSLDRQETQYF. Here the CDR3 DNA reads TGTGCCAGCAGCTTGGACAGGCAAGAGACCCAGTACTTC.

This clonotype was seen many times. V is TRBV4-2 and J is TRBJ2-1; 11 bases are shared with TRBD2. The V gene's germline CDR1 is LGHNA and CDR2 YNFKEQ. The CDR3 runs 18 residues. After removal of 1 base from V and 5 bases from J, the junction contained 10 bases not matched to a gene. CDR3 sequence: CASSQVGSGRARDNEQFF. CDR3 DNA sequence: TGTGCCAGCAGCCAAGTGGGTAGCGGGAGGGCCAGAGACAATGAGCAGTTCTTC.

This clonotype was observed many times. The chain recombines TRBV7-3 with TRBJ2-2; 9 positions agree with TRBD1. The CDR3 is made up of 16 amino acids. Germline trimming cut 6 bases from V and 4 bases from J; bases unmatched to any gene: 9. Germline-derived CDR1 and CDR2 are SGHTA and FQGTGA. The CDR3 loop is CASSKDRDRATGELFF. CDR3 coding DNA: TGTGCCAGCAGTAAAGACAGGGACAGGGCCACCGGGGAGCTGTTTTTT.

As to this clonotype: A much larger clone sits a single nucleotide away, making a read error possible. The genes are TRBV7-9 and TRBJ2-3; D is unresolved. The CDR3 has 13 residues. Germline V gives CDR1 SEHNR, CDR2 FQNEAQ (reference sequence). The V gene lost 7 bases and the J gene lost 6 bases, with 14 bases spanning the gap. In DNA, the CDR3 is TGTGCCAGCACCCTTCTGTCAAGGGATACGCAGTATTTT. This codes for CASTLLSRDTQYF.

This clonotype was seen ten or more times. The gene calls are TRBV28 and TRBJ1-4; TRBD1 matches at 9 bases. The CDR3 extends over 19 amino acids. The V gene end was trimmed by 7 bases and the J gene end by 0 bases; junction bases not matched to a gene: 15. From germline, CDR1 is MDHEN and CDR2 SYDVKM. The CDR3 sequence is CASTPPIRDRDATNEKLFF. CDR3 nucleotides: TGTGCCAGCACCCCCCCAATCCGGGACAGGGATGCAACTAATGAAAAACTGTTTTTT. The full variable domain, completed using reference TRBV28 and TRBJ1-4, is DVKVTQSSRYLVKRTGEKVFLECVQDMDHENMFWYRQDPGLGLRLIYFSYDVKMKEKGDIPEGYSVSREKKERFSLILESASTNQTSMYLCASTPPIRDRDATNEKLFFGSGTQLSVL.

This clonotype occurred many times. The chain recombines TRBV20-1 with TRBJ2-7; 7 bases match TRBD2. The CDR3 loop spans 15 amino acids. Germline V gene sequence: CDR1 DFQATT, CDR2 SNEGSKA (reference sequence). Germline trimming cut 7 bases from V and 7 bases from J; bases unmatched to any gene: 19. CDR3 coding DNA: TGCAGTGGGAGGGGTTCAGCTGAGCTCGGGGGGGAGCAGTACTTC. Encoded protein: CSGRGSAELGGEQYF.

This clonotype was recorded many times. This rearrangement joins TRBV20-1 to TRBJ1-2; 7 bases map to TRBD1. Trimming cost V 0 bases and J 6 bases; bases outside gene matches: 19. The CDR3 runs to 18 residues. Germline values: CDR1 DFQATT, CDR2 SNEGSKA (reference sequence). CDR3 nucleotide sequence: TGCAGTGCTAGAGATGGGGGCGTTAACAGAGGGGGCGCAGATGGCTACACCTTC. Translating it yields CSARDGGVNRGGADGYTF.

This clonotype has more than one count but fewer than ten. The chain employs TRBV7-9 and TRBJ2-2; D is uncertain. The CDR3 is 13 residues long. Germline CDR1 SEHNR, CDR2 FQNEAQ (reference sequence). V gave up 10 bases and J gave up 2 bases, with 11 bases separating them. CDR3: CATSGVNTGELFF. The DNA of the CDR3 is TGTGCCACCAGTGGGGTAAACACCGGGGAGCTGTTTTTT.

This chain joins TRBV29-1 and TRBJ1-1; unclear D gene. CDR1 SQVTM and CDR2 ANQGSEA come from the germline V gene. Trimming pared 7 bases from V and 1 base from J, leaving 16 bases between. The CDR3 loop spans 14 amino acids. The CDR3 loop reads CSAITRQENTEAFF. The CDR3 region has the DNA TGCAGCGCCATTACCCGTCAGGAGAACACTGAAGCTTTCTTT.

This clonotype was observed a handful of times. A much larger clonotype is one base distant, so this may be a read error. The V and J genes are TRBV11-2 and TRBJ1-1; D remains unclear. This CDR3 has 15 residues. Trimming took 1 base from V and 4 from J, leaving 13 bases between them. The germline CDR1 and CDR2 sequences are SGHAT and FQNNGV. CDR3 DNA sequence: TGTGCCAGCAGCTTAGGAATGGGCAGGCCCACTGAAGCTTTCTTT. Its protein product is CASSLGMGRPTEAFF.

This clonotype was observed many times. This rearrangement joins TRBV20-1 to TRBJ2-5, with TRBD2 as a possible D gene (5 bases). Germline lookup yields CDR1 DFQATT and CDR2 SNEGSKA (reference sequence). The CDR3 is made up of 15 amino acids. The ends were cut back, 3 bases at V and 5 bases at J, with 19 bases in the middle. The CDR3 sequence: CSARNWRQRTETQYF. For the CDR3, the DNA is TGCAGTGCTAGGAATTGGAGGCAGAGGACGGAGACCCAGTACTTC.

This clonotype came up many times. CDR3 bases: TGTGCCAGCAGTGGACAACAGGGGGGCAATCAGCCCCAGCATTTT. Translated: CASSGQQGGNQPQHF. This chain connects TRBV6-1 to TRBJ1-5; TRBD1 agrees at 8 bases. This CDR3 has 15 amino acids. CDR1 and CDR2 (germline): MNHNS, SASEGT. Unmatched junction bases numbered 4, after V lost 4 bases and J lost 2 bases.

This clonotype has ten or more counts. DNA of the CDR3: TGTGCCAGCTTCCGCGTCCCCGGCACTGAAGCTTTCTTT. Its translation is CASFRVPGTEAFF. The genes are TRBV2 and TRBJ1-1; D gene unclear. This CDR3 has 13 amino acids. In germline, CDR1 is SNHLY, CDR2 FYNNEI. The ends were cut back, 8 bases at V and 4 bases at J, with 14 bases in the middle.

Ten or more counts support this clonotype. The chain's CDR3 is CASSLLVGGGQETQYF. CDR3 in DNA: TGTGCCAGCAGCCTACTAGTCGGGGGAGGCCAAGAGACCCAGTACTTC. The gene calls are TRBV6-1 and TRBJ2-5, with D maybe TRBD2 (6 bases). V gave up 6 bases and J gave up 1 base, with 18 bases separating them. Germline assignment: CDR1 MNHNS and CDR2 SASEGT. CDR3 size: 16 residues.

This clonotype was recorded a few times. V usage is TRBV19 and J usage is TRBJ1-2; D is ambiguous. The CDR3 runs to 11 residues. Germline values: CDR1 LNHDA, CDR2 SQIVND (reference sequence). Trimming left V 6 bases short and J 9 bases short, with 11 bases between. The CDR3 nucleotides read TGTGCCAGTAGAACCGGAACACGCTACACCTTC. This gives the protein CASRTGTRYTF.

This clonotype was recorded a few times. This chain uses TRBV2 with TRBJ2-1; tentative D call: TRBD1 (6 bases). The length of the CDR3 is 18 residues. V shed 6 bases and J shed 6 bases, with 27 bases lying between them. The germline CDR1 and CDR2 sequences are SNHLY and FYNNEI. The CDR3 loop is CASRVSARGSLASNEQFF. CDR3 coding DNA: TGTGCCAGCAGAGTGTCGGCCAGGGGATCTCTAGCCTCCAATGAGCAGTTCTTC.

This clonotype was observed at least ten times. The chain combines TRBV28 with TRBJ2-7; 8 bases agree with TRBD2. The CDR3 contains 15 residues. J lost 7 bases, V lost 4 bases, and 12 bases had no gene match. Germline V gene lookup returns CDR1 MDHEN and CDR2 SYDVKM. The CDR3 nucleotides read TGTGCCAGCAGTTCCGGGACTAGAATGGGACTGGAGCAGTACTTC. Its protein is CASSSGTRMGLEQYF.